Listed below are T cell receptor beta chains from one sample, sequenced in a study of cytomegalovirus exposure and HLA in healthy donors. Assay: immunoSEQ multiplex PCR; the TCRdb copy retains only in-frame clones and omits some. Of 150,000 to 200,000 clones listed, 65% to 70% are singletons. The specimen sequenced was PBMCs. The receptors come from a man aged 30 to 45 in good health and CMV-seropositive. CDR3s include the opening cysteine and the closing phenylalanine or tryptophan. A D gene is named only where the DNA matches it firmly. The size entry is marked missing in some rows and otherwise reads once, few, many or a size class.

v_gene	d_gene	j_gene	abundance	CDR3aa	CDR3nt
TRBV28	TRBD2	TRBJ2-3	few	CASIQRGSILSTDTQYF	TGTGCCAGCATCCAGCGCGGGAGTATCCTTAGCACAGATACGCAGTATTTT
TRBV11-2	.	TRBJ1-4	.	CASSSRGVGEKLFF	TGTGCCAGCAGCTCGCGGGGCGTAGGGGAAAAACTGTTTTTT
TRBV28	TRBD1	TRBJ1-3	.	CASSSLQGALGNTIYF	TGTGCCAGCAGTAGCCTACAGGGGGCGCTGGGAAACACCATATATTTT
TRBV19	.	TRBJ1-2	.	CASTPGAHINYGYTF	TGTGCCAGTACCCCAGGCGCGCATATTAACTATGGCTACACCTTC
TRBV5-1	TRBD2	TRBJ2-3	.	CASSLGGTTSTDTQYF	TGCGCCAGCAGCCTGGGCGGGACTACTAGCACAGATACGCAGTATTTT
TRBV25-1	.	TRBJ1-2	.	CASINSFYGYTF	TGTGCCAGCATAAACAGCTTCTATGGCTACACCTTC
TRBV4-1	.	TRBJ2-2	.	CASSRIQVGAGTGELFF	TGCGCCAGCAGTCGGATTCAAGTAGGGGCTGGCACCGGGGAGCTGTTTTTT
TRBV18	.	TRBJ2-6	.	CASSIAGANVLTF	TGTGCCAGCTCCATAGCTGGGGCCAACGTCCTGACTTTC
TRBV18	.	TRBJ2-1	.	CASSPQDYYEQFF	TGTGCCAGCTCACCACAGGACTATTATGAGCAGTTCTTC
TRBV19	.	TRBJ1-1	.	CASSKQGTSTEAFF	TGTGCCAGTAGCAAACAGGGCACCTCCACTGAAGCTTTCTTT
TRBV4-1	.	TRBJ2-5	.	CASSQGYGAVGETQYF	TGCGCCAGCAGCCAAGGCTATGGGGCCGTGGGAGAGACCCAGTACTTC
TRBV27	.	TRBJ2-1	.	CASSYRRDEQFF	TGTGCCAGCAGTTATCGGCGGGATGAGCAGTTCTTC
TRBV5-1	TRBD2	TRBJ2-5	.	CASSLRSTSGRTTQETQYF	TGCGCCAGCAGCTTGAGATCGACTAGCGGGAGGACCACCCAAGAGACCCAGTACTTC
TRBV5-1	.	TRBJ1-1	.	CASSADGTEAFF	TGCGCCAGCAGTGCGGATGGGACTGAAGCTTTCTTT
TRBV30	.	TRBJ1-3	.	CAWSQGVDTIYF	TGTGCCTGGTCCCAAGGGGTGGACACCATATATTTT
TRBV6-1	TRBD1	TRBJ1-4	.	CASSAGTGASGEKLFF	TGTGCCAGCAGTGCAGGGACAGGGGCGTCAGGTGAAAAACTGTTTTTT
TRBV28	.	TRBJ2-7	.	CASTPAGPSFYEQYF	TGTGCCAGCACCCCGGCGGGTCCCAGTTTTTACGAGCAGTACTTC
TRBV11-2	TRBD2	TRBJ2-2	.	CASSFGTSGTGELFF	TGTGCCAGCAGCTTTGGGACTAGCGGAACCGGGGAGCTGTTTTTT
TRBV6-4	.	TRBJ2-1	.	CASSNQGGSYNEQFF	TGTGCCAGCAGTAATCAGGGGGGCTCCTACAATGAGCAGTTCTTC
TRBV6-4	.	TRBJ1-2	.	CASSKTGYPNYGYTF	TGTGCCAGCAGTAAAACAGGATACCCTAACTATGGCTACACCTTC
TRBV6-1	.	TRBJ1-5	.	CASSTPQGTAQPQHF	TGTGCCAGCAGCACACCCCAGGGTACGGCTCAGCCCCAGCATTTT
TRBV7-9	TRBD2	TRBJ2-3	.	CASSLGLADTDTQYF	TGTGCCAGCAGCTTGGGACTAGCGGACACAGATACGCAGTATTTT
TRBV7-8	.	TRBJ2-7	.	CASSPTANYEQYF	TGTGCCAGCAGCCCGACAGCGAACTACGAGCAGTACTTC
TRBV6-1	.	TRBJ1-2	once	CASSELGKGYTF	TGTGCCAGCAGTGAATTGGGCAAGGGCTACACCTTC
TRBV10-1	.	TRBJ2-1	.	CASSESRSSNEQFF	TGCGCCAGCAGTGAGTCGAGGAGCTCCAATGAGCAGTTCTTC
TRBV11-3	.	TRBJ2-3	.	CASRLKTDTDTQYF	TGTGCCAGCAGACTAAAGACAGACACAGATACGCAGTATTTT
TRBV30	.	TRBJ2-1	.	CAWSGQLLANEQFF	TGTGCCTGGAGTGGACAGCTCCTGGCCAATGAGCAGTTCTTC
TRBV15	.	TRBJ1-5	few	CATSRDQGGGNQPQHF	TGTGCCACCAGCAGAGATCAAGGGGGGGGCAATCAGCCCCAGCATTTT
TRBV7-9	TRBD1	TRBJ1-2	.	CASSPLQGANYGYTF	TGTGCCAGCAGCCCCCTACAGGGGGCAAACTATGGCTACACCTTC
TRBV5-1	.	TRBJ2-1	few	CASSLDPGSSYNEQFF	TGCGCCAGCAGCTTGGATCCCGGGAGTTCCTACAATGAGCAGTTCTTC
TRBV28	.	TRBJ1-5	.	CASSVLNQPQHF	TGTGCCAGCAGTGTCTTGAATCAGCCCCAGCATTTT
TRBV12-5	TRBD2	TRBJ2-4	few	CASGLAGGGNIQYF	TGTGCTAGTGGTTTGGCTGGGGGGGGAAACATTCAGTACTTC
TRBV27	.	TRBJ1-1	.	CASSPVGVREAFF	TGTGCCAGCAGTCCCGTCGGGGTACGGGAAGCTTTCTTT
TRBV6-6	TRBD2	TRBJ2-7	few	CASSGTSGRTVDEQYF	TGTGCCAGCAGTGGGACTAGCGGGAGGACTGTCGACGAGCAGTACTTC
TRBV20-1	.	TRBJ2-3	once	CSANRADTQYF	TGCAGTGCTAACAGAGCAGATACGCAGTATTTT
TRBV6-1	TRBD1	TRBJ2-4	.	CASNSQGGWNIQYF	TGTGCCAGCAATAGTCAAGGGGGCTGGAACATTCAGTACTTC
TRBV5-4	TRBD2	TRBJ2-7	.	CASSLVGRPMAEQYF	TGTGCCAGCAGCTTGGTCGGGAGGCCCATGGCCGAGCAGTACTTC
TRBV27	.	TRBJ1-5	.	CASRTAISNQPQHF	TGTGCCAGCCGGACAGCCATTAGCAATCAGCCCCAGCATTTT
TRBV10-3	TRBD1	TRBJ2-7	.	CAISESRDRSSYEQYF	TGTGCCATCAGTGAGAGCCGGGACAGGAGCTCCTACGAGCAGTACTTC